The 15 T cell receptor beta chains below were found in one sample sequenced in a study of CD8+ T cells in alopecia areata. Extraction and reverse transcription of RNA yielded cDNA as the sequencing template. The data were produced by immunoSEQ multiplex PCR, yet TCRdb's version contains in-frame clones alone and is incomplete. This repertoire shows 200,000 to 250,000 clones, 50% to 70% found once; its top ten account for 0.45%. The material was CD4+ T cells sorted from blood, obtained at week 0. The receptors derive from a human donor with alopecia areata.

This sequence joins TRBV10-2 and TRBJ1-1; D is perhaps TRBD1 (6 bases). CDR3 length equals 13 residues. The V end lost 6 bases, the J end lost 5 bases, and 13 bases lay between the germline ends. From germline, CDR1 is WSHSY and CDR2 SAAADI. CDR3 sequence reads: CASSQQGGTEAFF. In DNA form, the CDR3 reads TGCGCCAGCAGCCAACAGGGAGGTACTGAAGCTTTCTTT.

The V call is TRBV6-1, the J call TRBJ2-7, with 9 bases matching TRBD2. Trimming cost V 7 bases and J 0 bases; bases outside gene matches: 7. CDR3 length: 15 amino acids. CDR1 is MNHNS and CDR2 is SASEGT in the germline V gene. The DNA of the CDR3 is TGTGCCAGCAATTCTGCGGGAGGGGGCTCCTACGAGCAGTACTTC. This translates into CASNSAGGGSYEQYF.

The CDR3 coding sequence is TGTGCCAGCAGCCGAATGGGGTTTTACGAGCAGTACTTC. Protein: CASSRMGFYEQYF. The chain couples TRBV27 to TRBJ2-7; D not resolved. CDR3 length: 13 amino acids. V was trimmed by 6 bases and J by 4 bases, leaving 13 bases between them. CDR1 is MNHEY, CDR2 SMNVEV, per germline (reference sequence).

This clone was observed a few times. This chain joins TRBV4-1 and TRBJ2-5; maybe TRBD2 (5 bases). CDR1 is MGHRA and CDR2 is YSYEKL in the germline V gene. The CDR3 contains 16 residues. Trimming cost V 2 bases and J 3 bases, with 16 bases left between them. The CDR3 is CASSQSGGSREETQYF. In nucleotides, the CDR3 is TGCGCCAGCAGCCAAAGCGGCGGGTCCCGGGAAGAGACCCAGTACTTC.

The chain links TRBV5-1 to TRBJ2-4; no definite D call. This CDR3 contains 14 residues. CDR1 SGHRS and CDR2 YFSETQ come from the germline V gene. V dropped 4 bases and J dropped 8 bases, with 16 bases sitting between them. The CDR3 is CASSLRPRGDIQYF. The CDR3 nucleotides read TGCGCCAGCAGCCTCAGGCCCAGAGGTGACATTCAGTACTTC.

The gene calls are TRBV6-1 and TRBJ2-1; D perhaps matches TRBD2 (6 bases). The CDR3 consists of 15 residues. V lost 2 bases and J 4 bases, leaving 12 bases between the germline ends. Germline lookup yields CDR1 MNHNS and CDR2 SASEGT. CDR3 coding DNA: TGTGCCAGCAGTGAATGGGGCGGGGAATACAATGAGCAGTTCTTC. Protein: CASSEWGGEYNEQFF.

The rearrangement links TRBV4-1 to TRBJ2-5, with D unclear. Trimming left V 4 bases short and J 4 bases short, with 10 bases between. Germline CDR1 MGHRA, CDR2 YSYEKL. The CDR3 is 13 amino acids. The CDR3 DNA reads as TGCGCCAGCAGCCTGAGCGTGGCAGAGACCCAGTACTTC. Translating it yields CASSLSVAETQYF.

V usage is TRBV7-6 and J usage is TRBJ2-5; D gene unclear. Germline-derived CDR1 and CDR2 are SGHVS and FNYEAQ. V lost 5 bases to trimming and J lost 0 bases, with 1 base between them. The CDR3 extends over 11 amino acids. CDR3 coding DNA: TGTGCCAGCAGCAACCAAGAGACCCAGTACTTC. It specifies CASSNQETQYF.

A few counts support this clone. This chain uses TRBV2 with TRBJ1-1; tentative D call: TRBD1 (6 bases). Germline V gene sequence: CDR1 SNHLY, CDR2 FYNNEI. This CDR3 has 14 amino acids. Between the trimmed V and J ends, which lost 5 bases and 0 bases, there was a span of 10 bases. The CDR3 loop reads CASSRQELNTEAFF. Written as DNA, the CDR3 is TGTGCCAGCAGTAGACAGGAGTTGAACACTGAAGCTTTCTTT.

Regarding this clone: This CDR3 is also generated by other DNA sequences in the sample. The CDR3 nucleotides read TGTGCCTGGAGTCCCAACTATGGCTACACCTTC. Residues: CAWSPNYGYTF. V usage is TRBV30 and J usage is TRBJ1-2; D not resolved. Trimming took off 2 bases at V and 2 bases at J, with 3 bases between the two ends. Germline V CDR1 and CDR2: GTSNPN, SVGIG (reference sequence). The CDR3 consists of 11 residues.

This clone was seen a few times. The chain carries TRBV5-1 and TRBJ2-3, with 9 bases fitting TRBD1. V shed 0 bases and J 5 bases; nucleotides not matched to a gene: 1. The CDR3 runs 14 residues. Germline assignment: CDR1 SGHRS and CDR2 YFSETQ. CDR3 sequence reads: CASSLDRGQDTQYF. CDR3 nucleotide sequence: TGCGCCAGCAGCTTGGACAGGGGGCAAGATACGCAGTATTTT.

The chain carries TRBV25-1 and TRBJ2-1; no firm D call. Germline V CDR1 and CDR2: MGHDK, SYGVNS. The CDR3 has 12 residues. V lost 6 bases and J 7 bases, leaving 10 bases between the germline ends. CDR3 loop: CASSKVGNEQFF. The CDR3 nucleotides are TGTGCCAGCAGCAAAGTCGGGAATGAGCAGTTCTTC.

This clone turned up a few times. The gene calls are TRBV6-1 and TRBJ2-3; no definite D call. Germline CDR1 MNHNS, CDR2 SASEGT. V lost 2 bases and J 4 bases, leaving 10 bases between the germline ends. The CDR3 is made up of 14 amino acids. CDR3 amino acids: CASSERLLPDTQYF. CDR3 sequence (DNA): TGTGCCAGCAGTGAACGACTCCTTCCAGATACGCAGTATTTT.

This clone appeared a few times. The V call is TRBV2, the J call TRBJ2-1; D uncertain. CDR1 and CDR2 from the germline V gene are SNHLY and FYNNEI. This CDR3 region has 11 residues. Trimming took off 2 bases at V and 7 bases at J, with 3 bases between the two ends. The CDR3 region has the DNA TGTGCCAGCAGTGAATCGAATGAGCAGTTCTTC. This codes for CASSESNEQFF. The variable domain in full, completed from reference TRBV2 and TRBJ2-1, reads EPEVTQTPSHQVTQMGQEVILRCVPISNHLYFYWYRQILGQKVEFLVSFYNNEISEKSEIFDDQFSVERPDGSNFTLKIRSTKLEDSAMYFCASSESNEQFFGPGTRLTVL.

As concerns this clone: This sample also contains other DNA sequences that code for the same CDR3. V usage is TRBV7-9 and J usage is TRBJ2-7; D gene unclear. V was clipped by 1 base and J by 1 base, with 2 bases between them. This CDR3 contains 12 residues. In germline, CDR1 is SEHNR, CDR2 FQNEAQ (reference sequence). CDR3 region: CASSLVSYEQYF. In DNA form, the CDR3 reads TGTGCCAGCAGCTTAGTTTCCTACGAGCAGTACTTC.